One sample yielded the 30 T cell receptor beta chains listed below, sequenced in a study of patients and donors after allogeneic stem cell transplantation. Via MiXCR, TCRdb re-called the RT-PCR reads, giving one row per CDR3 protein. There are roughly 180,000 distinct CDR3 sequences in the sample; 40% to 45% occur only once, and around 35% lies in the top ten. The specimen sequenced was blood, either unsorted or a sorted T cell fraction (not recorded which). The receptor source for this set is a human donor who was either an allogeneic HSCT recipient or a stem cell or donor lymphocyte infusion donor (not recorded which). It is not recorded whose cells these are; they may come from a transplant donor.

This clonotype was counted once. The CDR3 protein is CATSRDRTYEQYF. CDR3 nucleotides: TGTGCCACCAGCAGAGACAGAACCTACGAGCAGTACTTC. V and J are TRBV15 and TRBJ2-7; D call uncertain. V was trimmed by 0 bases and J by 2 bases, leaving 5 bases between them. The CDR3 has 13 amino acids. CDR1 is LNHNV, CDR2 YYDKDF, per germline (reference sequence).

The chain joins TRBV7-9 to TRBJ2-1; D uncertain. This CDR3 is 13 amino acids long. Germline assignment: CDR1 SEHNR and CDR2 FQNEAQ (reference sequence). Trimming took off 3 bases at V and 10 bases at J, with 13 bases between the two ends. The CDR3 sequence is CASSFPNSREQFF. The CDR3 region has the DNA TGTGCCAGCAGCTTCCCTAATAGCAGGGAGCAGTTCTTC. Full variable domain (remainder filled in from reference TRBV7-9 and TRBJ2-1): DTGVSQNPRHKITKRGQNVTFRCDPISEHNRLYWYRQTLGQGPEFLTYFQNEAQLEKSRLLSDRFSAERPKGSFSTLEIQRTEQGDSAMYLCASSFPNSREQFFGPGTRLTVL.

This clonotype was counted only a few times. The genes are TRBV6-5 and TRBJ1-2; D call uncertain. With 0 bases removed from V and 11 bases from J, the gap between germline ends came to 10 bases. The germline V gene has CDR1 MNHEY and CDR2 SVGAGI. The CDR3 totals 12 residues. In nucleotides, the CDR3 is TGTGCCAGCAGTTACTCTTCTGAGTATTACACCTTC. Translating gives CASSYSSEYYTF.

The CDR3 protein is CASSRAPGTHDEQFF. DNA of the CDR3: TGCGCCAGCAGCCGAGCCCCCGGGACGCACGATGAGCAGTTCTTC. This chain links TRBV4-3 with TRBJ2-1; D assignment may be TRBD1 or TRBD2 (5 bases each). Trimming pared 4 bases from V and 8 bases from J, leaving 18 bases between. The CDR3 sequence is 15 residues long. The germline gives CDR1 LGHNA, CDR2 YSLEER.

The chain couples TRBV6-2 or TRBV6-3 to TRBJ1-2; tentative D call: TRBD1 (6 bases). Trimming left V 4 bases short and J 0 bases short, with 15 bases between. The CDR3 loop spans 16 amino acids. Germline values: CDR1 MNHEY, CDR2 SVGEGT. The CDR3 sequence: CASSFPGQLPNYGYTF. For the CDR3, the DNA is TGTGCCAGCAGTTTCCCGGGACAATTACCTAACTATGGCTACACCTTC.

This chain links TRBV4-2 with TRBJ1-5; D not certain. Trimming removed 0 bases at V and 0 bases at J, with 9 bases between. This CDR3 spans 16 amino acids. From germline, CDR1 is LGHNA and CDR2 YNFKEQ. Here the CDR3 reads CASSQDSRISNQPQHF. Written as DNA, the CDR3 is TGTGCCAGCAGCCAAGATTCCAGAATTAGCAATCAGCCCCAGCATTTT.

This clonotype was found many times. The genes are TRBV4-3 and TRBJ1-2, with D unclear. CDR1 and CDR2 (germline): LGHNA, YSLEER. Between the trimmed V and J ends, which lost 0 bases and 4 bases, there was a span of 3 bases. The CDR3 runs to 12 residues. The CDR3 nucleotides are TGCGCCAGCAGCCAAGATGGCTATGGCTACACCTTC. Protein sequence: CASSQDGYGYTF.

There are a few counts of this clonotype. The genes are TRBV12-3 or TRBV12-4 and TRBJ1-1, with a tentative D call TRBD1 (5 bases). The CDR3 is 11 residues long. V lost 5 bases and J lost 11, with 12 bases in between. CDR3 in amino acids: CASSLRAGAFF. The CDR3 DNA reads as TGTGCCAGCAGTCTCAGGGCAGGGGCTTTCTTT.

This clonotype was seen more than once but under ten times. The V and J genes are TRBV2 and TRBJ1-1; D ambiguous. The CDR3 has 14 amino acids. Trimming removed 2 bases from V and 4 bases from J, with 11 bases in between. Germline V gene lookup returns CDR1 SNHLY and CDR2 FYNNEI. The CDR3 loop is CASSEPLPGTEAFF. The CDR3 region has the DNA TGTGCCAGCAGTGAACCCCTTCCCGGCACTGAAGCTTTCTTT.

This clonotype showed up just a few times. As DNA, the CDR3 is TGCAGTGCCCCGGGACAGGGGGCCGCCACCGGGGAGCTGTTTTTT. Translation: CSAPGQGAATGELFF. The chain links TRBV20-1 to TRBJ2-2, with 12 positions matching TRBD1. After removal of 6 bases from V and 4 bases from J, the junction contained 6 bases not matched to a gene. Germline V gene data show CDR1 as DFQATT and CDR2 as SNEGSKA (reference sequence). This CDR3 has 15 amino acids.

This clonotype was counted only a few times. J is TRBJ2-1 and V is TRBV7-9; 8 bases are a match to TRBD1. V lost 4 bases, J lost 0 bases, and 5 bases stayed unmatched. The length of the CDR3 is 16 residues. Germline-derived CDR1 and CDR2 are SEHNR and FQNEAQ (reference sequence). CDR3 nucleotides: TGTGCCAGCAGCTCCTGGACAGGGAACTCCTACAATGAGCAGTTCTTC. As protein: CASSSWTGNSYNEQFF.

V and J are TRBV12-3 or TRBV12-4 and TRBJ2-1; 9 nucleotides agree with TRBD2. Losses at the gene ends were 11 bases for V and 9 bases for J; bases not matched to a gene: 11. This CDR3 spans 13 amino acids. The CDR3 nucleotides are TGTGCCTGTGGGGGCGGGAGGGCCTTTGAGCAGTTCTTC. Translated: CACGGGRAFEQFF.

The V and J genes are TRBV4-3 and TRBJ1-2; D possibly corresponds to TRBD1 (5 bases). The CDR3 has 15 amino acids. Germline V CDR1 and CDR2: LGHNA, YSLEER. The ends were cut back, 0 bases at V and 4 bases at J, with 12 bases in the middle. The CDR3 bases are TGCGCCAGCAGCCAAGACAAGGGGCTCAGCTATGGCTACACCTTC. Translated, it gives CASSQDKGLSYGYTF.

V usage is TRBV29-1 and J usage is TRBJ2-1; D call uncertain. Germline V gene data show CDR1 as SQVTM and CDR2 as ANQGSEA. This CDR3 has 14 residues. Trimming pared 3 bases from V and 8 bases from J, leaving 17 bases between. The CDR3 spells CSVEVQSIADEQFF. In DNA form, the CDR3 reads TGCAGCGTTGAGGTACAGAGCATTGCAGATGAGCAGTTCTTC.

This clonotype has more than one count but fewer than ten. This chain joins TRBV7-2 and TRBJ1-1; TRBD1 matches at 8 bases. This CDR3 spans 14 amino acids. CDR1 and CDR2 (germline): SGHTA, FQGNSA. With V trimmed by 5 bases and J by 6 bases, 8 bases remained unmatched. The CDR3 sequence is CASSKDRVSSEAFF. The DNA for the CDR3 is TGTGCCAGCAGCAAGGACAGGGTCTCGTCTGAAGCTTTCTTT.

The chain links TRBV7-9 to TRBJ2-1; 11 bases fit TRBD1. The J segment lost 7 bases and the V segment lost 5 bases, leaving 7 bases of the junction unmatched. This CDR3 has 15 amino acids. Germline loops: CDR1 SEHNR, CDR2 FQNEAQ (reference sequence). Here the CDR3 reads CASSRRDRGRNEQFF. The CDR3 nucleotides read TGTGCCAGCAGCCGAAGGGACAGGGGGAGGAATGAGCAGTTCTTC.

This clonotype has just a few counts. The CDR3 DNA reads TGTGCCAGCATAGGAGGGTACACTGAAGCTTTCTTT. Encoded protein: CASIGGYTEAFF. V is TRBV28 and J is TRBJ1-1; D uncertain. This CDR3 comprises 12 residues. The V and J ends lost 7 bases and 3 bases respectively, with 9 bases between them. The germline V gene encodes CDR1 MDHEN and CDR2 SYDVKM.

The chain carries TRBV7-2 and TRBJ2-1; 8 bases are a match to TRBD2. Germline loops: CDR1 SGHTA, CDR2 FQGNSA. This CDR3 has 18 amino acids. V was clipped by 0 bases and J by 0 bases; unmatched bases: 7. CDR3 sequence (DNA): TGTGCCAGCAGCTTAGCAAAAGCAGCGGGAGACTCCTACAATGAGCAGTTCTTC. The encoded protein is CASSLAKAAGDSYNEQFF.

V gene TRBV5-1 combines with J gene TRBJ2-1, with D maybe TRBD1 (6 bases). The CDR3 runs 15 residues. V was shortened by 0 bases and J by 5 bases, with 12 bases between the two germline ends. CDR1 is SGHRS and CDR2 is YFSETQ in the germline V gene. CDR3 sequence: CASSLGTAWDNEQFF. The CDR3 DNA sequence: TGCGCCAGCAGCTTGGGGACAGCTTGGGACAATGAGCAGTTCTTC.

The chain joins TRBV7-9 to TRBJ2-5; D uncertain. There are 15 residues in the CDR3. Trimming took 5 bases from V and 2 from J, leaving 15 bases between them. The germline V gene encodes CDR1 SEHNR and CDR2 FQNEAQ (reference sequence). The CDR3 spells CASSAFTVRQETQYF. In nucleotides, the CDR3 is TGTGCCAGCAGCGCCTTTACAGTGAGACAAGAGACCCAGTACTTC.

The rearrangement joins TRBV5-5 to TRBJ1-1, with TRBD1 identical over 9 bases. Germline V gene sequence: CDR1 SGHKS, CDR2 YYEKEE (reference sequence). Trimming cost V 3 bases and J 4 bases; bases outside gene matches: 19. The CDR3 has 19 residues. CDR3 in amino acids: CASSSKLTQGAGTGTEAFF. The CDR3 DNA is TGTGCCAGCAGCTCGAAACTCACACAGGGGGCTGGGACTGGCACTGAAGCTTTCTTT.

The V call is TRBV6-5, the J call TRBJ2-5; 9 bases are a match to TRBD2. Trimming at V came to 6 bases and at J to 5 bases, leaving 4 bases not matched to a gene. This CDR3 is 13 amino acids long. In germline, CDR1 is MNHEY, CDR2 SVGAGI. The CDR3 DNA sequence: TGTGCCAGCAGCCTAGCGGGACCCGAGACCCAGTACTTC. This encodes CASSLAGPETQYF.

This sequence joins TRBV20-1 and TRBJ2-7, with 9 bases that match TRBD2. This CDR3 comprises 15 residues. Germline V gene lookup returns CDR1 DFQATT and CDR2 SNEGSKA (reference sequence). V lost 5 bases and J lost 4; bases outside the gene matches: 12. The CDR3: CSAGYSGSLDYEQYF. The CDR3 coding sequence is TGCAGTGCTGGATATAGCGGGAGTCTTGATTACGAGCAGTACTTC.

This chain uses TRBV5-6 with TRBJ1-5; 10 bases line up with TRBD1. Unmatched junction bases numbered 3, after V lost 3 bases and J lost 6 bases. The CDR3 length is 14 residues. Germline loops: CDR1 SGHDT, CDR2 YYEEEE. DNA for the CDR3: TGTGCCAGCAGCTCGACAGGGGGCATTCAGCCCCAGCATTTT. The encoded protein is CASSSTGGIQPQHF.

The CDR3 nucleotides are TGTGCCTGGAGTGCCGTGGGCGTAAACTCTGGAAACACCATATATTTT. This codes for CAWSAVGVNSGNTIYF. This chain links TRBV30 with TRBJ1-3; D gene uncertain. Germline values: CDR1 GTSNPN, CDR2 SVGIG (reference sequence). The CDR3 totals 16 residues. V lost 1 base and J lost 0, with 13 bases in between. The entire variable domain, with the rest obtained from reference TRBV30 and TRBJ1-3, is as follows: SQTIHQWPATLVQPVGSPLSLECTVEGTSNPNLYWYRQAAGRGLQLLFYSVGIGQISSEVPQNLSASRPQDRQFILSSKKLLLSDSGFYLCAWSAVGVNSGNTIYFGEGSWLTVV.

This clonotype was recorded a few times. The chain has TRBV27 and TRBJ1-6; D uncertain. Germline CDR1 reads MNHEY; CDR2 reads SMNVEV (reference sequence). With 6 bases removed from V and 7 bases from J, the gap between germline ends came to 10 bases. There are 13 residues in the CDR3. The CDR3 DNA reads as TGTGCCAGCAGCCGGGATTCCAATTCACCCCTCCACTTT. As protein: CASSRDSNSPLHF.

The sample holds many counts of this clonotype. The chain combines TRBV12-3 or TRBV12-4 with TRBJ2-1; TRBD2 aligns across 10 bases. The CDR3 has 17 residues. Trimming took 5 bases from V and 7 from J; bases not matched to a gene: 14. The CDR3 loop is CASSRASGGLGRNEQFF. In nucleotides, the CDR3 is TGTGCCAGCAGTCGGGCTAGCGGGGGTCTGGGGAGGAATGAGCAGTTCTTC.

The chain recombines TRBV13 with TRBJ2-3; 11 positions match TRBD1. CDR1 is PRHDT and CDR2 is FYEKMQ in the germline V gene (reference sequence). Trimming cost V 0 bases and J 2 bases; bases outside gene matches: 7. The CDR3 totals 18 residues. CDR3 coding DNA: TGTGCCAGCAGCTTAGGGCCCGCTGGACAGGGGGCCACAGATACGCAGTATTTT. It encodes CASSLGPAGQGATDTQYF.

This clonotype turned up a few times. The V gene is TRBV6-2 or TRBV6-3, the J gene TRBJ1-3, with D hard to call. The CDR3 is made up of 12 amino acids. V lost 7 bases to trimming and J lost 7 bases, with 11 bases between them. Germline assignment: CDR1 MNHEY and CDR2 SVGEGT. CDR3 in amino acids: CASKGTWNTIYF. The DNA for the CDR3 is TGTGCCAGCAAGGGCACATGGAACACCATATATTTT.

This clonotype has a handful of counts. The chain links TRBV12-3 or TRBV12-4 to TRBJ2-3; no reliable D call. CDR3 size: 12 residues. V was trimmed by 3 bases and J by 7 bases, leaving 8 bases between them. The CDR3 coding sequence is TGTGCCAGCAGTTTGGGCGCAAATACGCAGTATTTT. Its protein product is CASSLGANTQYF.